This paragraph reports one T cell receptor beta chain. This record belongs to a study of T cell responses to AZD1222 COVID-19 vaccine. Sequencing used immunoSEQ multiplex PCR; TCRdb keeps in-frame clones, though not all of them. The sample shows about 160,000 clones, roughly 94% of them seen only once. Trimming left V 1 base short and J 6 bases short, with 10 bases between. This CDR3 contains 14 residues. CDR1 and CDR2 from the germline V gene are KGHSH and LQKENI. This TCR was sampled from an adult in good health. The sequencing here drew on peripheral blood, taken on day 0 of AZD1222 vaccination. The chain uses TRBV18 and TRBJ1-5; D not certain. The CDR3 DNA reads TGTGCCAGCTCACCACAGGAGGCGGTTCAGCCCCAGCATTTT. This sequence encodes CASSPQEAVQPQHF.